The clone carrying this TCR beta chain was detected many times. These data belong to a study of read filtering for tumor transcriptome and immune sequencing. With V trimmed by 3 bases and J by 6 bases, 10 bases remained unmatched. Per the germline V gene, CDR1 is GTSNPN and CDR2 is SVGIG (reference sequence). This CDR3 is built from 15 residues. The library was built from about 400 ng RNA with molecular barcoded adaptors for alpha/delta and beta/gamma chains. TCRdb independently ran MiXCR on the reads; one entry per CDR3 protein. The sample shows 100,000 to 150,000 distinct CDR3 sequences, over 10% of them seen only once.

The chain couples TRBV30 to TRBJ2-2; 7 positions match TRBD1. The TCR comes from a donor at least 40 years old with multiple myeloma. The sequencing input was a population of CD138-negative cells sorted from bone marrow. CDR3 region: CAWRGQGVRAGELFF. In DNA form, the CDR3 reads TGTGCCTGGAGGGGTCAGGGGGTTCGGGCCGGGGAGCTGTTTTTT. Looking up the rest from reference TRBV30 and TRBJ2-2 gives the full variable domain: SQTIHQWPATLVQPVGSPLSLECTVEGTSNPNLYWYRQAAGRGLQLLFYSVGIGQISSEVPQNLSASRPQDRQFILSSKKLLLSDSGFYLCAWRGQGVRAGELFFGEGSRLTVL.